This section outlines one T cell receptor (beta chain) sequence together with its context. Its antigen is as yet unknown. The data stem from a study of human T cells and chemical hapten exposure. Study as a whole: DPC (0.01%) was patch tested on the upper back and read at 6 days. Study conclusions and caveats: Since the donors had alopecia, their immune response may not be the same as that of healthy people.

Each cDNA molecule in the library carried unique molecular identifiers. TCRdb re-called the RACE reads with MiXCR, one entry per CDR3 protein. The sample has approximately 97,000 distinct CDR3 sequences, 25% to 30% seen once; the top ten hold about a tenth. Time point defined: patch test 3, about 24 weeks after DPC sensitization. The treatment: therapeutic diphenylcyclopropenone sensitization with weekly scalp DPC. V was cut by 7 bases and J by 3 bases, with 13 bases left in between. The CDR3 is 13 residues long. CDR1 and CDR2 from the germline V gene are MNHEY and SVGAGI. This chain joins TRBV6-5 and TRBJ2-7, with D possibly matching TRBD2 (6 bases). The receptor was isolated from a man in his forties or fifties with alopecia areata. Some clones in this sample may be carry-over from other donors' samples. Sequencing was performed on whole blood, taken in connection with sensitization to the hapten diphenylcyclopropenone (DPC). The CDR3 protein is CASKPGRNYEQYF. DNA for the CDR3: TGTGCCAGCAAACCCGGGAGAAACTACGAGCAGTACTTC.